The 3 T cell receptor beta chains listed next were all sequenced from one sample in a study of cytomegalovirus exposure and HLA in healthy donors. The PCR used 60 Vbeta and 13 Jbeta primers. Profiled with immunoSEQ multiplex PCR; TCRdb holds only in-frame clones, not every one. The sample consists of 100,000 to 130,000 clones, over 65% of them appearing once. Material: PBMCs. The receptors here all came from a woman aged 40 to 50 in good health and CMV-seropositive.

This clone showed up just a few times. The chain uses TRBV2 and TRBJ2-3; 9 bases agree with TRBD2. Germline trimming cut 4 bases from V and 5 bases from J; bases unmatched to any gene: 10. Germline-derived CDR1 and CDR2 are SNHLY and FYNNEI. CDR3 length equals 16 residues. The CDR3 DNA reads as TGTGCCAGCAGTGGACTTGGCGGGGGGGCCCAAGATACGCAGTATTTT. It is translated as CASSGLGGGAQDTQYF.

This clone was observed a few times. The chain has TRBV18 and TRBJ2-1; tentative D call: TRBD2 (6 bases). Germline assignment: CDR1 KGHSH and CDR2 LQKENI. The germline V and J ends were trimmed by 4 bases and 7 bases, with 11 bases remaining between them. This CDR3 region has 13 residues. This chain's CDR3 is CASSQGTWNEQFF. The CDR3 bases are TGTGCCAGCTCACAGGGGACTTGGAATGAGCAGTTCTTC.

In this sample, this clone turned up once. The rearrangement links TRBV6-1 to TRBJ2-6; D not certain. Looked up from germline, CDR1 is MNHNS and CDR2 is SASEGT. V was trimmed by 6 bases and J by 0 bases, leaving 6 bases between them. The CDR3 is 14 residues long. Here the CDR3 reads CASRASSGANVLTF. The CDR3 DNA is TGTGCCAGCAGAGCGAGCTCTGGGGCCAACGTCCTGACTTTC.